The entry below describes one T cell receptor (beta chain). The antigen is undetermined. V shed 2 bases and J shed 1 base, with 12 bases lying between them. This CDR3 comprises 15 residues. Germline assignment: CDR1 SGHKS and CDR2 YYEKEE (reference sequence). These data are taken from a study of cytomegalovirus exposure and HLA in healthy donors. Regarding the study as a whole: In presence/absence analyses, roughly uniform sequencing depth across donors was assumed.

Researchers ran the PCR with 60 Vbeta and 13 Jbeta primers. TCRdb's table, derived via immunoSEQ multiplex PCR, lists solely in-frame clones and lacks some. The repertoire has about 82,000 clones, 70% to 80% of them found once; the top ten carry 3% to 3.5%. Sequenced material: PBMCs. This chain joins TRBV5-5 and TRBJ2-5, with a weak D call TRBD2 (7 bases). The receptor comes from a man between 45 and 60 years old in good health and CMV-seronegative. Here the CDR3 reads CASSFRAGAQETQYF. The CDR3 DNA follows: TGTGCCAGCAGCTTCAGGGCGGGGGCCCAAGAGACCCAGTACTTC.